A single sample gave rise to the 11 T cell receptor beta chains below, sequenced in a study of technical replicates of blood from a handful of donors. TCRdb's table, derived via immunoSEQ multiplex PCR, lists solely in-frame clones and lacks some. The sample yields approximately 74,000 clones, approximately 89% seen once. Sequenced sample: PBMCs. These receptor sequences come from a human donor in good health. Some clones in this sample may be carry-over from other donors' samples.

The chain employs TRBV6-1 and TRBJ2-7; TRBD2 agrees at 9 bases. The CDR3 sequence is 14 residues long. The V segment lost 8 bases and the J segment 4 bases; nucleotides outside the gene matches: 9. CDR1 and CDR2 (germline): MNHNS, SASEGT. The CDR3 loop is CASGERGAAYEQYF. The CDR3 DNA follows: TGTGCCAGCGGGGAGCGGGGGGCCGCTTACGAGCAGTACTTC.

The rearrangement uses TRBV6-5 and TRBJ2-5; 7 bases fit TRBD1. Trimming took 8 bases from V and 5 from J; bases not matched to a gene: 11. Germline-derived CDR1 and CDR2 are MNHEY and SVGAGI. The CDR3 runs to 14 residues. As DNA, the CDR3 is TGTGCCAGCCAGACGACAGGGACCGCTGAGACCCAGTACTTC. This sequence encodes CASQTTGTAETQYF.

The rearrangement joins TRBV11-2 to TRBJ1-6; D perhaps matches TRBD1 (6 bases). Trimming cost V 3 bases and J 7 bases, with 7 bases left between them. Germline CDR1 SGHAT, CDR2 FQNNGV. The CDR3 covers 13 residues. CDR3 protein: CASSFQGNSPLHF. CDR3 sequence (DNA): TGTGCCAGCAGCTTCCAGGGGAATTCACCCCTCCACTTT.

This clone appeared once. The CDR3 DNA reads as TGCGCCAGCAGCCAAGATGAGCAGGGTCGAGAGACCCAGTACTTC. Its translation: CASSQDEQGRETQYF. This chain uses TRBV4-1 with TRBJ2-5; D is perhaps TRBD1 (5 bases). The V end was cut by 0 bases, the J end by 4 bases, with 12 bases between. Germline-derived CDR1 and CDR2 are MGHRA and YSYEKL. CDR3 length equals 15 residues.

This chain uses TRBV30 with TRBJ2-7; 7 bases line up with TRBD1. The CDR3 contains 14 residues. From germline, CDR1 is GTSNPN and CDR2 SVGIG (reference sequence). The V and J ends lost 0 bases and 1 base, in that order; junction bases with no gene match: 3. CDR3 in amino acids: CAWSVGGQSYEQYF. The CDR3 region has the DNA TGTGCCTGGAGTGTAGGGGGCCAGTCCTACGAGCAGTACTTC.

This clone was counted between two and nine times. The CDR3 is CASSYASGSYNEQFF. CDR3 in DNA: TGTGCCAGCAGTTACGCATCAGGCAGTTACAATGAGCAGTTCTTC. The chain couples TRBV6-5 to TRBJ2-1; D is unclear. The CDR3 covers 15 residues. Trimming took 2 bases from V and 4 from J, leaving 12 bases between them. Per germline, CDR1 MNHEY and CDR2 SVGAGI.

The V call is TRBV9, the J call TRBJ2-3, with TRBD2 matching 13 bases. Germline trimming cut 6 bases from V and 1 base from J; bases unmatched to any gene: 5. This CDR3 is 16 amino acids long. Germline CDR1 reads SGDLS; CDR2 reads YYNGEE. In DNA, the CDR3 is TGTGCCAGCACCCAGGGACTAGCGGGGCGCACAGATACGCAGTATTTT. Its translation is CASTQGLAGRTDTQYF.

A few counts support this clone. This sequence joins TRBV5-6 and TRBJ2-1; 8 bases align to TRBD2. Germline CDR1 reads SGHDT; CDR2 reads YYEEEE. V trimming: 1 base; J trimming: 2 bases; junction bases outside the gene matches: 2. The CDR3 spans 15 residues. CDR3 in amino acids: CASSLQLAAYNEQFF. The CDR3 coding sequence is TGTGCCAGCAGCTTGCAACTAGCGGCCTACAATGAGCAGTTCTTC.

This clone was seen a single time. The chain employs TRBV5-1 and TRBJ2-7; 13 bases line up with TRBD2. The CDR3 extends over 16 amino acids. With V trimmed by 0 bases and J by 7 bases, 7 bases remained unmatched. Germline V gene sequence: CDR1 SGHRS, CDR2 YFSETQ. This CDR3 is CASSLVTSGRAREQYF. CDR3 nucleotide sequence: TGCGCCAGCAGCTTGGTTACTAGCGGGAGGGCCAGGGAGCAGTACTTC.

The V and J genes are TRBV6-5 and TRBJ2-3; 8 bases are shared with TRBD1. The V and J ends lost 6 bases and 4 bases, in that order; junction bases with no gene match: 9. The germline gives CDR1 MNHEY, CDR2 SVGAGI. The CDR3 spans 15 residues. In DNA form, the CDR3 reads TGTGCCAGCAGGGCAGGGGGCGCGGTCCCAGATACGCAGTATTTT. Translation gives CASRAGGAVPDTQYF.

This clone was seen ten or more times. J is TRBJ2-1 and V is TRBV2; 8 nucleotides line up with TRBD2. This CDR3 has 14 amino acids. V lost 6 bases and J lost 6; bases outside the gene matches: 7. CDR1 and CDR2 from the germline V gene are SNHLY and FYNNEI. The CDR3 sequence: CASSGREFPNEQFF. As DNA, the CDR3 is TGTGCCAGCAGCGGGAGGGAATTCCCCAATGAGCAGTTCTTC.